The T cell receptor (beta chain) under discussion was sequenced for a study of blood T cells in healthy people across ages. Sample donors were healthy Caucasian individuals that came from Russia, aged roughly 6 to 95. V lost 0 bases to trimming and J lost 2 bases, with 15 bases between them. The CDR3 is made up of 17 amino acids. CDR1 and CDR2 (germline): MGHRA, YSYEKL. Combining a sample-barcoded 5' primer with a J-beta primer mix, a second PCR ran for roughly 7 to 12 cycles. Every sample gave at least 2.5 million paired-end reads containing CDR3. TCRdb reprocessed the 5' RACE reads via MiXCR and lists one record per CDR3 protein. Seen here are about 1.8 million distinct CDR3 sequences, 49% observed once, and the top ten hold approximately 2.1%.

The sequence derives from a woman between 40 and 55 years old in good health. Sequencing used blood. The V and J genes are TRBV4-1 and TRBJ2-3; D gene unclear. CDR3 region: CASSQESGFQDTDTQYF. The CDR3 bases are TGCGCCAGCAGCCAAGAGTCTGGGTTCCAGGACACAGATACGCAGTATTTT.